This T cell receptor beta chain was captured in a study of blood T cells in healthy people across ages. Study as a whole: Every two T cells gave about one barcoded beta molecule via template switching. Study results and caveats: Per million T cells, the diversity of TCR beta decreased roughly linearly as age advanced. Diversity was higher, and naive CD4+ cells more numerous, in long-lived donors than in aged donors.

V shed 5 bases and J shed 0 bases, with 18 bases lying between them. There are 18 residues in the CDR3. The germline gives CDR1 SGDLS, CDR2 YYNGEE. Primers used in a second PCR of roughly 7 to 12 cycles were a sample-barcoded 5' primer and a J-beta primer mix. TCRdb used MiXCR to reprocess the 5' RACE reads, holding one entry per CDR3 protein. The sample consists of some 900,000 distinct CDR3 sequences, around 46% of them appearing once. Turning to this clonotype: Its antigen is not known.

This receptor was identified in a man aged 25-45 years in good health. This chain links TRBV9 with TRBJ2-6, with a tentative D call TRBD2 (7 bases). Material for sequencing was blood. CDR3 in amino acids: CASSWGGGLGSGANVLTF. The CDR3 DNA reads TGTGCCAGCAGTTGGGGGGGCGGCTTGGGCTCTGGGGCCAACGTCCTGACTTTC.